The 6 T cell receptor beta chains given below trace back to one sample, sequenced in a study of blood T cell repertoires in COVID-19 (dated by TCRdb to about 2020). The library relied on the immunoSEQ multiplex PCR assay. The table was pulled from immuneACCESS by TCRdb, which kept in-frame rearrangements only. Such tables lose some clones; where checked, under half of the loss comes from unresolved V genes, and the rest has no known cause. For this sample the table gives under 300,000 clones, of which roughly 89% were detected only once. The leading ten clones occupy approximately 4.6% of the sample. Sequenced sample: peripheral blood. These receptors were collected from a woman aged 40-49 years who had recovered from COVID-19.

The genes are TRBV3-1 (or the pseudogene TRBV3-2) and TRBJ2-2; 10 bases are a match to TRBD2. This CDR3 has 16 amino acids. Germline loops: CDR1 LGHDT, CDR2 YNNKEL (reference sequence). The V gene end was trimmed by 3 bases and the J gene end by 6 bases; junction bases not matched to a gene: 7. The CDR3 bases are TGTGCCAGCAGCCACCAGCGGGGGGGCCTTTCCGGGGAGCTGTTTTTT. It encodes CASSHQRGGLSGELFF.

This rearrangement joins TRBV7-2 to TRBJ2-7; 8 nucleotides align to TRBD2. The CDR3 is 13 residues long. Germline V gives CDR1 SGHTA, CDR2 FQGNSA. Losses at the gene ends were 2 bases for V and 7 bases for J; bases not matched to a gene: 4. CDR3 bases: TGTGCCAGCAGCTTAAACCGGGAGGGAGAGCAGTACGTC. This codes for CASSLNREGEQYV.

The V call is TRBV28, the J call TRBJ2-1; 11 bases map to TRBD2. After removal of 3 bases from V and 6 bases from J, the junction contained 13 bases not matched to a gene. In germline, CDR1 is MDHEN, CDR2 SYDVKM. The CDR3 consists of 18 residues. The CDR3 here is CASSFLYSGGAGPNEQFF. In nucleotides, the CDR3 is TGTGCCAGCAGTTTTTTGTATAGCGGGGGGGCAGGGCCCAATGAGCAGTTCTTC.

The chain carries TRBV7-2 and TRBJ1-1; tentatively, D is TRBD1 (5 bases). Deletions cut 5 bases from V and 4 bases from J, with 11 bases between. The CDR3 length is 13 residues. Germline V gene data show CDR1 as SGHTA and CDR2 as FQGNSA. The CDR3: CASSRRRGTEAFF. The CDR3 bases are TGTGCCAGCAGCCGGAGGAGGGGCACTGAAGCTTTCTTT.

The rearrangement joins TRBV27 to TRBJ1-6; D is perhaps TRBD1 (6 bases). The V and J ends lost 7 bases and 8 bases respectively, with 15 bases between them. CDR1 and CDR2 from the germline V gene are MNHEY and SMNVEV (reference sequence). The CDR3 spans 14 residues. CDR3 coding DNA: TGTGCCAGCAAGGAAGGACAGATCTATTCACCCCTCCACTTT. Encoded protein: CASKEGQIYSPLHF.

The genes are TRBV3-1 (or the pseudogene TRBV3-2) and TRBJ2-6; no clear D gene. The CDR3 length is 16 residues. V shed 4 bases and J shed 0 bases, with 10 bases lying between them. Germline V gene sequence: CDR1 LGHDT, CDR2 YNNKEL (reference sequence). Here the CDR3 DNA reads TGTGCCAGCAGCCGAACAGCTTCCTCTGGGGCCAACGTCCTGACTTTC. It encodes CASSRTASSGANVLTF.